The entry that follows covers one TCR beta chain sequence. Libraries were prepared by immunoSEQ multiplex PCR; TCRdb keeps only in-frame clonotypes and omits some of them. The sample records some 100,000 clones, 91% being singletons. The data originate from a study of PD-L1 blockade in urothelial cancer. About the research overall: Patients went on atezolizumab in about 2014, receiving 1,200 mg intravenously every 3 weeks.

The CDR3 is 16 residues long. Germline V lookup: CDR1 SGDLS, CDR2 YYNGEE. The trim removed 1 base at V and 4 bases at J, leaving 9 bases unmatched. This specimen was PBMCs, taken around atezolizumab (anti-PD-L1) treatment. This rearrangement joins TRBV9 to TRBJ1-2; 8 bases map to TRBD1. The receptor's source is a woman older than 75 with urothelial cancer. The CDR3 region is CASSVSPGGESYGYTF. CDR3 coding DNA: TGTGCCAGCAGCGTAAGTCCAGGGGGCGAGAGCTATGGCTACACCTTC.